A single sample gave rise to the 25 T cell receptor beta chains below, sequenced in a study of T cell clonality in common variable immunodeficiency. Profiled with immunoSEQ multiplex PCR; TCRdb holds only in-frame clones, not every one. The sample was found to contain about 42,000 clones, and every one recurs. Material: peripheral blood mononuclear cells. These receptors originate from a person aged 18 to 70 in good health.

At least ten counts were recorded for this clone. The CDR3 goes on 3 residues after the read ends, and that part is filled in from the germline J gene. This rearrangement joins TRBV5-1 to TRBJ2-7; 14 bases map to TRBD2. Germline loops: CDR1 SGHRS, CDR2 YFSETQ. The trim removed 3 bases at V and 4 bases at J, leaving 12 bases unmatched. CDR3 length: 18 residues. CDR3 sequence reads: CASSSFGTSGSKAYEQYF. CDR3 DNA (partial): TGCGCCAGCAGCTCGTTTGGGACTAGCGGGAGCAAGGCGTACGAG. Filled out from reference TRBV5-1 and TRBJ2-7, the complete variable domain reads KAGVTQTPRYLIKTRGQQVTLSCSPISGHRSVSWYQQTPGQGLQFLFEYFSETQRNKGNFPGRFSGRQFSNSRSEMNVSTLELGDSALYLCASSSFGTSGSKAYEQYFGPGTRLTVT.

At least ten counts were recorded for this clone. The read ends 3 residues before the CDR3 terminus; that terminus is restored from the germline J gene. The chain employs TRBV7-9 and TRBJ2-3; possibly TRBD1 for D (5 bases). V was trimmed by 8 bases and J by 3 bases, leaving 12 bases between them. The germline V gene encodes CDR1 SEHNR and CDR2 FQNEAQ (reference sequence). The CDR3 covers 13 residues. CDR3 in amino acids: CASWGPETDTQYF. The part of the CDR3 DNA that was read is TGTGCCAGCTGGGGCCCGGAGACAGATACG.

Ten or more counts support this clone. The covered CDR3 bases are TGTGCCAGCAGCTTAGGGCGGGTTCTGGGC. This gives the protein CASSLGRVLG. The whole CDR3 reads CASSLGRVLGYTF. This chain links TRBV7-2 with TRBJ1-2; D remains unclear. The read stops 3 residues short of the end of the CDR3; the missing end is completed from the germline J gene. Germline V lookup: CDR1 SGHTA, CDR2 FQGNSA. CDR3 length: 13 residues.

This clone was observed many times. From the germline J gene comes the end of the CDR3, since the read stops 3 residues before it. The V call is TRBV20-1, the J call TRBJ1-5, with a weak D call TRBD1 (6 bases). This CDR3 contains 14 residues. Trimming pared 3 bases from V and 5 bases from J, leaving 14 bases between. Germline V gene lookup returns CDR1 DFQATT and CDR2 SNEGSKA (reference sequence). The CDR3 here is CSASFGQYDQPQHF. Incomplete CDR3 DNA: TGCAGTGCTAGTTTCGGACAGTACGATCAGCCC.

Ten or more counts support this clone. The CDR3 goes on 3 residues after the read ends, and that part is filled in from the germline J gene. The V gene is TRBV5-8, the J gene TRBJ2-1, with a tentative D call TRBD1 (6 bases). V was clipped by 4 bases and J by 0 bases, with 11 bases between them. The CDR3 spans 15 residues. Germline assignment: CDR1 SGHTS and CDR2 YDEGEE. The part of the CDR3 DNA that was read is TGTGCCAGCAGCATAGGACAGAGCTCCTACAATGAG. Translation: CASSIGQSSYNE. The whole CDR3 sequence is CASSIGQSSYNEQFF.

This clone showed up just a few times. The read is 3 residues too short to cover the CDR3 end, so that end is filled in from the germline J gene. This chain joins TRBV2 and TRBJ1-6; 8 nucleotides agree with TRBD1. Trimming took 4 bases from V and 9 from J; bases not matched to a gene: 8. This CDR3 has 15 residues. Germline lookup yields CDR1 SNHLY and CDR2 FYNNEI. Partial CDR3 DNA: TGTGCCAGCAGTGCTTTCGGACAGGGAGTTTCACCC. The encoded protein is CASSAFGQGVSP. The CDR3 as a whole reads CASSAFGQGVSPLHF.

This clone was detected only a few times. The read comes to an end 3 residues before the CDR3 does, leaving the germline J gene to fill in the end. The chain links TRBV10-2 to TRBJ1-5; 7 nucleotides match TRBD1. V lost 6 bases, J lost 0 bases, and 8 bases stayed unmatched. This CDR3 is built from 16 residues. Germline loops: CDR1 WSHSY, CDR2 SAAADI. The DNA read from the CDR3 is TGCGCCAGCAGCCAATCGTCAGGGGGTAGCAATCAGCCC. This translates into CASSQSSGGSNQP. The complete CDR3 reads CASSQSSGGSNQPQHF.

Details on this clone: The read ends 3 residues before the CDR3 terminus; that terminus is restored from the germline J gene. The chain recombines TRBV19 with TRBJ1-2, with 12 bases that match TRBD1. The junction had 10 bases not matched to a gene; V was cut back by 6 bases and J by 5 bases. CDR3 size: 16 residues. Germline V gives CDR1 LNHDA, CDR2 SQIVND (reference sequence). The CDR3 spells CASSPSAGQGAYGYTF. The CDR3 bases that were read are TGTGCCAGTAGCCCCTCGGCGGGACAGGGGGCATATGGC.

This clone was counted ten times or more. The missing CDR3 end, 3 residues past where the read stops, is filled in from the germline J gene. The chain recombines TRBV20-1 with TRBJ1-5; D possibly corresponds to TRBD1 (5 bases). The CDR3 has 12 amino acids. Trimming cost V 3 bases and J 7 bases, with 10 bases left between them. CDR1 is DFQATT and CDR2 is SNEGSKA in the germline V gene (reference sequence). Partial CDR3 DNA: TGCAGTGCTAGTCCGGGGGAGCAGCCC. Protein: CSASPGEQP. The entire CDR3 is CSASPGEQPQHF.

This clone was picked up many times. The part of the CDR3 DNA that was read is TGTGCCAGCAGCTTAAAGGGGGGGGCCTACAATGAG. This codes for CASSLKGGAYNE. The whole CDR3 sequence reads CASSLKGGAYNEQFF. This chain uses TRBV7-3 with TRBJ2-1, with D possibly matching TRBD2 (7 bases). The read ends 3 residues shy of where the CDR3 ends; the end is completed using the germline J gene. The CDR3 runs 15 residues. Between the trimmed V and J ends, which lost 1 base and 2 bases, there was a span of 9 bases. CDR1 is SGHTA and CDR2 is FQGTGA in the germline V gene.

A word on this clone: Read sequence stops 3 residues before the CDR3 end, and the germline J gene provides the missing end. The chain has TRBV20-1 and TRBJ1-2, with D tentatively TRBD1 (5 bases). Trimming took off 3 bases at V and 4 bases at J, with 12 bases between the two ends. CDR1 is DFQATT and CDR2 is SNEGSKA in the germline V gene (reference sequence). The CDR3 sequence is 13 residues long. Incomplete CDR3 DNA: TGCAGTGCTAGGTCAGGGCTTGTCTATGGC. Translating it yields CSARSGLVYG. The CDR3 in full is CSARSGLVYGYTF.

This clone was observed many times. The CDR3 goes on 3 residues after the read ends, and that part is filled in from the germline J gene. The V gene is TRBV7-2, the J gene TRBJ2-1; D uncertain. CDR1 and CDR2 (germline): SGHTA, FQGNSA. The ends were cut back, 4 bases at V and 4 bases at J, with 11 bases in the middle. There are 14 residues in the CDR3. Incomplete CDR3 DNA: TGTGCCAGCAGCTCCCCCGGTTCATACAATGAG. It codes for CASSSPGSYNE. The whole CDR3 is CASSSPGSYNEQFF.

There are many counts of this clone. Read data end 3 residues before the CDR3 end; the end is taken from the germline J gene. The rearrangement uses TRBV20-1 and TRBJ2-5; possibly TRBD2 for D (6 bases). Germline loops: CDR1 DFQATT, CDR2 SNEGSKA (reference sequence). The CDR3 is made up of 14 amino acids. The V end was cut by 3 bases, the J end by 4 bases, with 15 bases between. CDR3 loop: CSASYRRTTETQYF. The DNA read from the CDR3 is TGCAGTGCTAGTTACAGGCGGACTACAGAGACC.

This clone was recorded many times. The CDR3 is CAWSVIAGELFF. CDR3 DNA (partial): TGTGCCTGGAGTGTAATCGCCGGGGAG. The rearrangement links TRBV30 to TRBJ2-2; D gene ambiguous. The read stops 3 residues short of the end of the CDR3; the missing end is completed from the germline J gene. CDR3 length: 12 residues. Germline loops: CDR1 GTSNPN, CDR2 SVGIG (reference sequence). V was shortened by 0 bases and J by 6 bases, with 5 bases between the two germline ends.

This clone was recorded at least ten times. The read gets to within 3 residues of the CDR3 end, and the germline J gene fills in the rest. The chain couples TRBV6-1 to TRBJ2-2, with D possibly matching TRBD1 (5 bases). Per germline, CDR1 MNHNS and CDR2 SASEGT. The CDR3 is 15 amino acids. Between the trimmed V and J ends, which lost 2 bases and 4 bases, there was a span of 11 bases. The CDR3 DNA, read in part, is TGTGCCAGCAGTGAATTGGCAGGGTCCACCGGGGAG. Translating it yields CASSELAGSTGE. The entire CDR3 sequence reads CASSELAGSTGELFF.

This clone was detected only a few times. With the read ending 3 residues before the CDR3 end, the germline J gene is used to fill in that end. This chain connects TRBV19 to TRBJ1-2; no definite D call. This CDR3 region has 11 residues. Germline loops: CDR1 LNHDA, CDR2 SQIVND (reference sequence). The CDR3 sequence: CASKDSYDYTF. The part of the CDR3 DNA that was read is TGTGCCAGTAAAGATTCCTACGAC.

This clone was detected many times. The observed sequence ends 3 residues before the CDR3 terminus, with the missing tail filled in from the germline J gene. The chain employs TRBV28 and TRBJ1-5; D remains ambiguous. CDR3 length: 14 residues. Trimming took off 5 bases at V and 4 bases at J, with 12 bases between the two ends. Germline V CDR1 and CDR2: MDHEN, SYDVKM. The sequenced part of the CDR3 DNA is TGTGCCAGCAGTCGGAGGGTTGGTAATCAGCCC. Its protein is CASSRRVGNQP. The CDR3 in its entirety is CASSRRVGNQPQHF. The whole variable domain, remainder taken from reference TRBV28 and TRBJ1-5, is DVKVTQSSRYLVKRTGEKVFLECVQDMDHENMFWYRQDPGLGLRLIYFSYDVKMKEKGDIPEGYSVSREKKERFSLILESASTNQTSMYLCASSRRVGNQPQHFGDGTRLSIL.

This clone was counted a few times. The read terminates 3 residues before the CDR3 end, so the remaining end is supplied by the germline J gene. The V call is TRBV30, the J call TRBJ1-2; the D gene is possibly TRBD1 (5 bases). The length of the CDR3 is 13 residues. The germline CDR1 and CDR2 sequences are GTSNPN and SVGIG (reference sequence). The part of the CDR3 DNA that was read is TGTGCCTGGAGTGGAGGGGACTCCTACGAC. Protein: CAWSGGDSYD. Given in full, the CDR3 is CAWSGGDSYDYTF.

This clone was recorded at least ten times. The junction departs from the called germline gene at one end, perhaps through a read error. The read ends 3 residues early relative to the CDR3; the germline J gene fills the gap. The V call is TRBV4-2, the J call TRBJ2-7; 10 nucleotides line up with TRBD2. Per germline, CDR1 LGHNA and CDR2 YNFKEQ. The CDR3 has 15 residues. The DNA read from the CDR3 is TGCGCCAGCAGCCAAGAACTAGCGGGAACTTACGAG. The encoded protein is CASSQELAGTYE. In full, the CDR3 reads CASSQELAGTYEQYF.

Comments on this clone: An end of the junction does not agree with germline; a read error may underlie this. CDR3 sequence: CASSSVAGNYNDYTF. The part of the CDR3 DNA that was read is TGTGCTAGCAGCTCAGTAGCGGGAAACTACAATGAC. V is TRBV7-7 and J is TRBJ1-2; D remains ambiguous. The CDR3 extends 3 residues past the end of the read, so its final part is completed from the germline J gene. The germline V gene encodes CDR1 SSHAT and CDR2 FNYEAQ (reference sequence). There are 15 residues in the CDR3.

With respect to this clone: The read ends 3 residues early relative to the CDR3; the germline J gene fills the gap. The genes are TRBV2 and TRBJ2-5, with D perhaps matching TRBD1 (6 bases). V was shortened by 1 base and J by 1 base, with 13 bases between the two germline ends. Germline CDR1 and CDR2: SNHLY and FYNNEI. The CDR3 has 16 residues. This CDR3 reads CASSEEGQGPQETQYF. The part of the CDR3 DNA that was read is TGTGCCAGCAGTGAAGAAGGCCAGGGGCCCCAAGAGACC.

This clone has a count of ten or more. The CDR3 end is not reached by the read, which stops 3 residues before it; the germline J gene fills it in. The rearrangement uses TRBV7-2 and TRBJ2-1; D gene unclear. The CDR3 sequence is 14 residues long. Trimming cost V 5 bases and J 7 bases, with 15 bases left between them. The germline gives CDR1 SGHTA, CDR2 FQGNSA. The CDR3 DNA, read in part, is TGTGCCAGCAGCCCGACATTTGAGAGGAATGAG. This gives the protein CASSPTFERNE. The whole CDR3 region reads CASSPTFERNEQFF.

This clone has just a few counts. The read ends 3 residues shy of where the CDR3 ends; the end is completed using the germline J gene. V usage is TRBV7-2 and J usage is TRBJ1-5, with a tentative D call TRBD1 (5 bases). Germline-derived CDR1 and CDR2 are SGHTA and FQGNSA. The CDR3 loop spans 13 amino acids. V gave up 1 base and J gave up 6 bases, with 7 bases separating them. The CDR3: CASSLGGAQPQHF. Partial CDR3 DNA: TGTGCCAGCAGCTTAGGGGGCGCTCAGCCC.

This clone was observed at least ten times. The read falls 3 residues short of the CDR3 end, and the missing part is taken from the germline J gene. J is TRBJ2-3 and V is TRBV15; 7 nucleotides match TRBD2. Germline values: CDR1 LNHNV, CDR2 YYDKDF (reference sequence). The CDR3 has 20 amino acids. The junction had 18 bases not matched to a gene; V was cut back by 1 base and J by 2 bases. The chain's CDR3 is CATSRGRGGSFHTNTDTQYF. CDR3 DNA (partial): TGTGCCACCAGCAGAGGACGAGGCGGGAGCTTTCATACTAACACAGATACG.

This clone was counted a few times. The DNA ends 3 residues before the CDR3 does, and the rest of the CDR3 is filled in from the germline J gene. This chain joins TRBV20-1 and TRBJ2-7; 8 nucleotides line up with TRBD1. CDR3 length: 14 amino acids. V shed 4 bases and J 5 bases; nucleotides not matched to a gene: 10. In germline, CDR1 is DFQATT, CDR2 SNEGSKA (reference sequence). CDR3: CSANTDRGPNEQYF. The sequenced CDR3 bases are TGCAGTGCTAACACCGACAGGGGCCCGAACGAG.